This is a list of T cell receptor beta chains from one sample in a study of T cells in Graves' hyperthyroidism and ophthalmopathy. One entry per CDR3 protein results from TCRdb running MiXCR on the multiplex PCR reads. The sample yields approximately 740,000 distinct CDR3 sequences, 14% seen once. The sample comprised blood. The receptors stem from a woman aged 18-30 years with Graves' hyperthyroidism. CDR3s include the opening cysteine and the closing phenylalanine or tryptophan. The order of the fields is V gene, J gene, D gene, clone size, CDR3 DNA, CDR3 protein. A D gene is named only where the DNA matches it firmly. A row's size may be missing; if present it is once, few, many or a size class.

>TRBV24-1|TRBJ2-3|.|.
TGTGCCACCAGCGACCGGACAGCTAGCACAGATACGCAGTATTTT
CATSDRTASTDTQYF
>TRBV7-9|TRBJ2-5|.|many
TGTGCCAGCAGCGGGGGGCCCGGAGGGCCACTGGGAGAGACCCAGTACTTC
CASSGGPGGPLGETQYF
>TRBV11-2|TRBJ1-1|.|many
TGTGCCAGCAGCTCAGGACCGGACGACACTGAAGCTTTCTTT
CASSSGPDDTEAFF
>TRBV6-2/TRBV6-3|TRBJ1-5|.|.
TGTGCCAGCAGTTCGCGCGGAGTCGTCCAGCATTTT
CASSSRGVVQHF
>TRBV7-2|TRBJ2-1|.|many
TGTGCCAGCAGCAAAAGGTCGGGGGCGGATGAGCAGTTCTTC
CASSKRSGADEQFF
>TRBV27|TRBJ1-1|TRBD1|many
TGTGCCAGCAGACTTACAGGGGGGGGGACTGAAGCTTTCTTT
CASRLTGGGTEAFF
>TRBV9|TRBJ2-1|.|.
TGTGCCAGCAGCGCGCACAACTCCGGGACTTCCCAGTTCTTC
CASSAHNSGTSQFF
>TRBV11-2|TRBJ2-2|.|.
TGTGCCAGCAGCCGAAGGGAGTTCCCTCCCGGGGAGCTGTTTTTT
CASSRREFPPGELFF
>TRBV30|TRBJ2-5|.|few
TGTGCCTGGAAAAAAGGTCTGCACCAAGAGACCCAGTACTTC
CAWKKGLHQETQYF
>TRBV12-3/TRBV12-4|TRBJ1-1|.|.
TGTGCCAGCAGTTTAGGGAAAGGGATGCGAGCTTTCTTT
CASSLGKGMRAFF
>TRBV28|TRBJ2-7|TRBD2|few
TGTACCAGCAGTTTTGTGGTGGCTAGCGGGAGTGGGAAAAGCTCCTACGAGCAGTACTTC
CTSSFVVASGSGKSSYEQYF
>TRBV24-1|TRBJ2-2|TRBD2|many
TGTGCCACCAGTGATGTCAGCGGGAGGGCCGAAGGCGGGGAGCTGTTTTTT
CATSDVSGRAEGGELFF
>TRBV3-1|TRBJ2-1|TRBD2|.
TGTGCCAGCAGCCCGTGGGGACTAGCGGAAAAAGAGGGTTATAATGAGCAGTTCTTC
CASSPWGLAEKEGYNEQFF
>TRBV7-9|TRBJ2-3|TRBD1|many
TGTGCCAGCAGCTCCACGGGACAGGGAGGAGATACGCAGTATTTT
CASSSTGQGGDTQYF
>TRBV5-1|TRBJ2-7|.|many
TGCGCCAGCAGCAGCAAACAGGGACTCTACGAGCAGTACTTC
CASSSKQGLYEQYF
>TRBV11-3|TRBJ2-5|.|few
TGTGCCAGCAGCTGGGCTAGCGCCGCGGAGACCCAGTACTTC
CASSWASAAETQYF
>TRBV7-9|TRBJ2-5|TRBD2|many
TGTGCCAGCAGCTCCCCGGGACTAGCTCGAGAGACCCAGTACTTC
CASSSPGLARETQYF
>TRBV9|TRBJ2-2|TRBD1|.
TGTGCCAGCAGCGCCCCCCAGACAGGGGGCTTCACCGGGGAGCTGTTTTTT
CASSAPQTGGFTGELFF
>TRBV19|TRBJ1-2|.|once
TGTGCCAGTAGTATCGGGGCAGGGGTTAACTATGGCTACACCTTC
CASSIGAGVNYGYTF
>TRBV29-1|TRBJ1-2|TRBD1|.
TGCAGCGTGACAGGGGGCGCCTATGGCTACACCTTC
CSVTGGAYGYTF
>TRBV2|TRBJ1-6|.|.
TGTGCCACCCGAGGTCAGCTCAATTCACCCCTCCACTTT
CATRGQLNSPLHF
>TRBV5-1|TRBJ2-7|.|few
TGCGCCAGCAGCTTGTGGGCAGGGGTTACCTACGAGCAGTACTTC
CASSLWAGVTYEQYF
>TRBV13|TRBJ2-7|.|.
TGTGCCAGCAGCAATACAGGGAATTGGACCTACGAGCAGTACTTC
CASSNTGNWTYEQYF
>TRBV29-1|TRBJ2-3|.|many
TGCAGCGTGAATCCAGGGGTAACAGATACGCAGTATTTT
CSVNPGVTDTQYF
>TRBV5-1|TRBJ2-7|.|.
TGCGCCAGCAGCCCATTAGATGGAGGCTACTACGAGCAGTACTTC
CASSPLDGGYYEQYF
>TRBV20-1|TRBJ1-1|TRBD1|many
TGCAGTGCTAGAAAATCGGGACAGAAGAACACTGAAGCTTTCTTT
CSARKSGQKNTEAFF
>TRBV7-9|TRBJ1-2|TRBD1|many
TGTGCCAGCAGCTTAGCCCTCGGACAGGGGGCTGACTACACCTTC
CASSLALGQGADYTF